Presented here are 13 T cell receptor beta chains from one specimen sequenced in a study of human T cells and chemical hapten exposure. TCRdb re-derived calls from the RACE reads in MiXCR, one entry per CDR3 protein. The repertoire holds over 85,000 distinct CDR3 sequences, with around 8.8% as singletons. Specified time point: healthy volunteer bleed at 2 weeks. Extraction yielded total RNA from whole blood (unfractionated). Sequences were obtained from whole blood. The receptors stem from a female donor in good health. Some clones in this sample may be carry-over from other donors' samples.

The rearrangement joins TRBV18 to TRBJ1-6; a possible D gene is TRBD1 (6 bases). CDR1 and CDR2 from the germline V gene are KGHSH and LQKENI. The CDR3 has 16 residues. V was clipped by 0 bases and J by 9 bases, with 15 bases between them. CDR3 protein: CASSPPETGSGSPLHF. The CDR3 DNA follows: TGTGCCAGCTCACCACCGGAGACAGGTTCGGGTTCACCCCTCCACTTT.

This clonotype appeared many times. The chain links TRBV27 to TRBJ1-5; D possibly corresponds to TRBD1 (5 bases). The V end was cut by 6 bases, the J end by 7 bases, with 16 bases between. Germline V gives CDR1 MNHEY, CDR2 SMNVEV (reference sequence). This CDR3 contains 14 residues. The CDR3: CASRPPGSWQPQHF. CDR3 nucleotide sequence: TGTGCCAGCAGACCTCCAGGGTCTTGGCAGCCCCAGCATTTT.

This clonotype was seen ten or more times. The chain uses TRBV28 and TRBJ1-1; D unresolved. Trimming stripped 6 bases from V and 0 bases from J, with 17 bases between. The germline V gene has CDR1 MDHEN and CDR2 SYDVKM. The CDR3 runs 16 residues. The CDR3 region is CASSTRHWGMNTEAFF. In DNA form, the CDR3 reads TGTGCCAGCAGCACCAGGCACTGGGGAATGAACACTGAAGCTTTCTTT.

In nucleotides, the CDR3 is TGTGCCAGTAGTCCTATAGGACTAGCGAGATACACCGGGGAGCTGTTTTTT. Translating it yields CASSPIGLARYTGELFF. The genes are TRBV19 and TRBJ2-2; the match to TRBD2 covers 9 bases. Germline V gives CDR1 LNHDA, CDR2 SQIVND (reference sequence). The CDR3 spans 17 residues. The V and J ends lost 5 bases and 3 bases, in that order; junction bases with no gene match: 10.

This clonotype was seen a handful of times. The J gene is TRBJ2-1, the V gene TRBV11-2; weak D call: TRBD2 (6 bases). CDR3 length equals 14 residues. The V gene lost 1 base and the J gene lost 8 bases, with 12 bases spanning the gap. Germline V lookup: CDR1 SGHAT, CDR2 FQNNGV. The CDR3 DNA reads TGTGCCAGCAGCTTAGGGCTAGCGTTGGATGAGCAGTTCTTC. As protein: CASSLGLALDEQFF.

This clonotype was observed a handful of times. Compared with germline, one end of the junction differs, possibly owing to a read error. The rearrangement joins TRBV12-3 or TRBV12-4 to TRBJ2-1, with a possible D match to TRBD2 (5 bases). CDR3 length: 9 amino acids. CDR3 in DNA: TGTGCCAGCGGTTTTCCACTAGGGTTC. Encoded protein: CASGFPLGF.

This clonotype occurred a few times. CDR3 residues: CAWRGGANTEAFF. For the CDR3, the DNA is TGTGCCTGGAGAGGGGGGGCGAACACTGAAGCTTTCTTT. The J gene is TRBJ1-1, the V gene TRBV30; D is perhaps TRBD1 (6 bases). Germline CDR1 is GTSNPN and CDR2 is SVGIG (reference sequence). Deletions cut 3 bases from V and 1 base from J, with 9 bases between. This CDR3 has 13 amino acids.

There are many counts of this clonotype. This chain connects TRBV15 to TRBJ2-7; D unclear. The V gene lost 1 base and the J gene lost 7 bases, with 17 bases spanning the gap. CDR3 length equals 15 residues. Germline V CDR1 and CDR2: LNHNV, YYDKDF (reference sequence). CDR3 sequence reads: CATSRAVMVLGEQYF. In DNA form, the CDR3 reads TGTGCCACCAGCAGAGCCGTGATGGTTCTGGGGGAGCAGTACTTC.

This clonotype was found many times. The rearrangement links TRBV20-1 to TRBJ2-1; a weak D match, TRBD2 (6 bases). Germline CDR1 DFQATT, CDR2 SNEGSKA (reference sequence). This CDR3 is 16 amino acids long. V lost 6 bases, J lost 2 bases, and 20 bases lay in between. Here the CDR3 DNA reads TGCAGTGCCCGATCCCGGAGTAGCGGTGCCTACAATGAGCAGTTCTTC. Amino acid sequence: CSARSRSSGAYNEQFF.

This clonotype was observed many times. V and J are TRBV7-9 and TRBJ2-7; D is possibly TRBD2 (6 bases). Germline-derived CDR1 and CDR2 are SEHNR and FQNEAQ (reference sequence). The CDR3 loop spans 14 amino acids. V was pared by 3 bases and J by 0 bases, with 9 bases between. CDR3 in amino acids: CASSLAGSSYEQYF. The CDR3, as DNA: TGTGCCAGCAGCTTGGCCGGGAGCTCCTACGAGCAGTACTTC.

This clonotype was detected ten times or more. The chain couples TRBV10-3 to TRBJ2-2, with D unresolved. Germline CDR1 reads ENHRY; CDR2 reads SYGVKD. With 0 bases removed from V and 4 bases from J, the gap between germline ends came to 3 bases. The CDR3 contains 13 residues. As DNA, the CDR3 is TGTGCCATCAGTGAGTCGATCACCGGGGAGCTGTTTTTT. It specifies CAISESITGELFF.

This clonotype was observed a few times. The chain couples TRBV7-9 to TRBJ1-4, with 8 bases identical to TRBD1. The J segment lost 8 bases and the V segment lost 5 bases, leaving 7 bases of the junction unmatched. Germline V gene lookup returns CDR1 SEHNR and CDR2 FQNEAQ (reference sequence). The CDR3 spans 14 residues. The CDR3 sequence is CASSHGQGGEKLFF. CDR3 sequence (DNA): TGTGCCAGCAGCCACGGACAGGGCGGAGAAAAACTGTTTTTT.

The chain uses TRBV28 and TRBJ2-1; D remains unclear. CDR3 size: 12 residues. Germline V CDR1 and CDR2: MDHEN, SYDVKM. The V end was cut by 2 bases, the J end by 5 bases, with 4 bases between. Here the CDR3 DNA reads TGTGCCAGCAGTTTACCTCACAATGAGCAGTTCTTC. It is translated as CASSLPHNEQFF.